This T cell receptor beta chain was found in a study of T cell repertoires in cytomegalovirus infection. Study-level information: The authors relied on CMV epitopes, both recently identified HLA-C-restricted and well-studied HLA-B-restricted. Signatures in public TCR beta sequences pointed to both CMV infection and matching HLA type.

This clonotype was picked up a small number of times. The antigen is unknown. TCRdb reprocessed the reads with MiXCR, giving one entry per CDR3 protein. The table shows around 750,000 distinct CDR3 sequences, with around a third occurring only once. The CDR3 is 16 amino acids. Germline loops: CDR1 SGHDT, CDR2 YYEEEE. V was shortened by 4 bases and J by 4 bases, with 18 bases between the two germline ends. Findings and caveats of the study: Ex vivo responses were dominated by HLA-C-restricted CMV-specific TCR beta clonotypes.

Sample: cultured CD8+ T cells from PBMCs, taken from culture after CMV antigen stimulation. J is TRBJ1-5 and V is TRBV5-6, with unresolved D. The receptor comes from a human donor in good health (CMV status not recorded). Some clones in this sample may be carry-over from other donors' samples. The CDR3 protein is CASSARPGYSNQPQHF. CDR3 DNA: TGTGCCAGCAGCGCTAGACCGGGCTACTCTAATCAGCCCCAGCATTTT. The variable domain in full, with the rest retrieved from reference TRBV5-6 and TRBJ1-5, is DAGVTQSPTHLIKTRGQQVTLRCSPKSGHDTVSWYQQALGQGPQFIFQYYEEEERQRGNFPDRFSGHQFPNYSSELNVNALLLGDSALYLCASSARPGYSNQPQHFGDGTRLSIL.